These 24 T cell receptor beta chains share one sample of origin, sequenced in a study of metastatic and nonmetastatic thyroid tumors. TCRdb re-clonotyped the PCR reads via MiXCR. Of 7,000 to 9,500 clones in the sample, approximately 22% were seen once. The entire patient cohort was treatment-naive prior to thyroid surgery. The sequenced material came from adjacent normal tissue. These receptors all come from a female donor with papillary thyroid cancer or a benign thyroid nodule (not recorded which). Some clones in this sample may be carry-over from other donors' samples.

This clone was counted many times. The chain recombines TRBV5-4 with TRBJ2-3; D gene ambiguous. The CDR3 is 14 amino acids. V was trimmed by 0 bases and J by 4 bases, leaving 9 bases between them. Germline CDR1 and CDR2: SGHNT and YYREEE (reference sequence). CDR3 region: CASSLVGISDTQYF. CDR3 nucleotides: TGTGCCAGCAGCTTGGTCGGTATTTCAGATACGCAGTATTTT.

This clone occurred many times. This chain's CDR3 is CASSEFGGWKTQYF. The CDR3 nucleotides read TGTGCCAGCAGTGAATTTGGGGGCTGGAAGACCCAGTACTTC. The V gene is TRBV25-1, the J gene TRBJ2-5, with a weak D call TRBD1 (6 bases). Trimming stripped 1 base from V and 6 bases from J, with 12 bases between. The CDR3 spans 14 residues. Germline values: CDR1 MGHDK, CDR2 SYGVNS.

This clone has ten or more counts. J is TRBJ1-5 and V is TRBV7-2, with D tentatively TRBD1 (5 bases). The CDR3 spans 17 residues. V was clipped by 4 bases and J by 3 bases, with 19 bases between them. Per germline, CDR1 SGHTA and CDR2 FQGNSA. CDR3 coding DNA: TGTGCCAGCAGCTCACACGGGGACGGATTACTCAATCAGCCCCAGCATTTT. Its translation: CASSSHGDGLLNQPQHF.

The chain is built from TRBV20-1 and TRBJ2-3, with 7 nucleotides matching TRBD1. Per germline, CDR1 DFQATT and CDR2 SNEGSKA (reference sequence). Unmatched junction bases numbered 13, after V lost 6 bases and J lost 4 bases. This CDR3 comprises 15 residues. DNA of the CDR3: TGCAGTGCCCCGCCTGACAGGGTATTTTCAGATACGCAGTATTTT. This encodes CSAPPDRVFSDTQYF.

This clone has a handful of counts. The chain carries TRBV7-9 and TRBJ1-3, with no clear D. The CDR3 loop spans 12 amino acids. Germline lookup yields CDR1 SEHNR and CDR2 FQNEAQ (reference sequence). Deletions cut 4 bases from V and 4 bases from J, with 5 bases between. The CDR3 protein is CASSSQGNTIYF. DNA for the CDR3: TGTGCCAGCAGCTCACAGGGAAACACCATATATTTT.

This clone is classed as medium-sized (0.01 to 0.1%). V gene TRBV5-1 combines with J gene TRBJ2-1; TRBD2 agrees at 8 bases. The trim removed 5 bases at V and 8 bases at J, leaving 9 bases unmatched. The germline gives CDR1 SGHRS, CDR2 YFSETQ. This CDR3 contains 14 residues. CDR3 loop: CASSRASGFDEQFF. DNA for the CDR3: TGCGCCAGCAGTCGGGCTAGCGGGTTCGATGAGCAGTTCTTC.

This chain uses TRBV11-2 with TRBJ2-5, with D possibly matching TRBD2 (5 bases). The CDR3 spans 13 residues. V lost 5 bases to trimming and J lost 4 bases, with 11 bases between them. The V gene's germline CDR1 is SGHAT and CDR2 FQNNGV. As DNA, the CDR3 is TGTGCCAGCAGCCTTAGCCGGGGAGAGACCCAGTACTTC. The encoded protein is CASSLSRGETQYF.

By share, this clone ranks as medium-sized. The CDR3 DNA reads as TGTGCCAGCAGCTTACCGCGAGTAGATACGCAGTATTTT. Encoded protein: CASSLPRVDTQYF. This sequence joins TRBV6-5 and TRBJ2-3; D not resolved. The V and J ends lost 6 bases and 5 bases respectively, with 12 bases between them. There are 13 residues in the CDR3. CDR1 is MNHEY, CDR2 SVGAGI, per germline.

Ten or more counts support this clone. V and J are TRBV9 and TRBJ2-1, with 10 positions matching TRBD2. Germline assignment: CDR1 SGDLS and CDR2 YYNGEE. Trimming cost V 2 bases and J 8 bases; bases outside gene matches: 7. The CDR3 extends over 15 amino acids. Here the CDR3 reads CASSVGTSDLDEQFF. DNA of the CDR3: TGTGCCAGCAGCGTGGGGACTAGCGACTTGGATGAGCAGTTCTTC.

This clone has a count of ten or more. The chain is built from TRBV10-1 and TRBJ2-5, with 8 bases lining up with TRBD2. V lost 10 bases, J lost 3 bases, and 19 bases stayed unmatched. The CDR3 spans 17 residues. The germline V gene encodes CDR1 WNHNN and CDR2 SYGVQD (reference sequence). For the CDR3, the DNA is TGCGCCACCCTAATCACCCCAGCGGGAGAGAGTGAAGAGACCCAGTACTTC. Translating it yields CATLITPAGESEETQYF.

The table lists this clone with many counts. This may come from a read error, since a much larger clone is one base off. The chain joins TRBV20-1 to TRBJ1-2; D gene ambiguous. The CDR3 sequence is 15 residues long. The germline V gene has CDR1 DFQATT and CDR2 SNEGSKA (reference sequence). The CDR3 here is CSARAHGQANYDYTF. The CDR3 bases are TGCAGTGCTAGGGCTCATGGGCAGGCTAACTATGACTACACCTTC.

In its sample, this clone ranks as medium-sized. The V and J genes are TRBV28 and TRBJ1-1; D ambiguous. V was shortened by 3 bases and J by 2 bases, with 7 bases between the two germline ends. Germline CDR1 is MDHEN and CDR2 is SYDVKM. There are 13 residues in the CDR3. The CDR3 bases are TGTGCCAGCAGTTTTGAGGTAAACACTGAAGCTTTCTTT. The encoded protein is CASSFEVNTEAFF.

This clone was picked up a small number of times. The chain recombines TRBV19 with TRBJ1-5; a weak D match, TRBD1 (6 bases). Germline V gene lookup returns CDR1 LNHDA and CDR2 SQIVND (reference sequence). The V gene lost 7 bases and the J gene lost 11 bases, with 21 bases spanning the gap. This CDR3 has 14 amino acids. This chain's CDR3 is CASKNNRDKQSQHF. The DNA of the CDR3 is TGTGCCAGTAAGAACAACCGGGACAAGCAGTCCCAGCATTTT.

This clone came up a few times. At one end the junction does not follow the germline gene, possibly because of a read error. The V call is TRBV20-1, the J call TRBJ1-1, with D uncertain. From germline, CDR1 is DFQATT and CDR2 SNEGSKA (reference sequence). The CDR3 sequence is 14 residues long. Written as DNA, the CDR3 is TGCAGTTCTAGCCTACCCCAGGATAACACTGAAGCTTTCTTT. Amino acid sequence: CSSSLPQDNTEAFF.

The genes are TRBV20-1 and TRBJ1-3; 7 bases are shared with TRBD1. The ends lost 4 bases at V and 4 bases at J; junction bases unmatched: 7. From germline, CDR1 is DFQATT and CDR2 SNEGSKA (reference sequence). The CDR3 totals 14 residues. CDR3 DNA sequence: TGCAGTGCTACCCGCGACAGGGTAGGAAACACCATATATTTT. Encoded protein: CSATRDRVGNTIYF.

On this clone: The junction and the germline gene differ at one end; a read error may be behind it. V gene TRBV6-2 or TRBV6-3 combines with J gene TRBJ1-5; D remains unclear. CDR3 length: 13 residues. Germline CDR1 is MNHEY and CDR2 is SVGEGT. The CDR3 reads CASSRIPGQPQHF. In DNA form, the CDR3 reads TGTGCAAGCAGTAGGATTCCCGGTCAGCCCCAGCATTTT.

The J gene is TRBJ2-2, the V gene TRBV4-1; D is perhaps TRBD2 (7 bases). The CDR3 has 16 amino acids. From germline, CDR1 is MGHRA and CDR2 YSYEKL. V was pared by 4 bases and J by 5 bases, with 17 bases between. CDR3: CASSPRSGRGTGELFF. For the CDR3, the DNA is TGCGCCAGCAGCCCCAGGTCAGGGAGGGGGACCGGGGAGCTGTTTTTT.

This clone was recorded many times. CDR3 coding DNA: TGTGCCAGCAGCTTAGATCGTGGAAATACGCAGTATTTT. It encodes CASSLDRGNTQYF. V usage is TRBV11-2 and J usage is TRBJ2-3, with unresolved D. The CDR3 is 13 amino acids. Germline CDR1 and CDR2: SGHAT and FQNNGV. V lost 0 bases, J lost 7 bases, and 8 bases lay in between.

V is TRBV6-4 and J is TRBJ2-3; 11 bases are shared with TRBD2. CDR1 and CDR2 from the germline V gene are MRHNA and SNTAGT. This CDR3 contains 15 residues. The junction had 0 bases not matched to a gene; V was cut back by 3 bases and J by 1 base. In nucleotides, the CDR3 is TGTGCCAGCAGTGAGACTAGCGGGGGCACAGATACGCAGTATTTT. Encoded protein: CASSETSGGTDTQYF.

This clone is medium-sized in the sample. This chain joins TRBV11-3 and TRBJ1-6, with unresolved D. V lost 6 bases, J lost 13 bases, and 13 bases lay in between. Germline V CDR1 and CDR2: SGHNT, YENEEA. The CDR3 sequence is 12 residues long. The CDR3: CASRMGGGPLHF. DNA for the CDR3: TGTGCCAGCAGGATGGGTGGAGGTCCCCTCCACTTT.

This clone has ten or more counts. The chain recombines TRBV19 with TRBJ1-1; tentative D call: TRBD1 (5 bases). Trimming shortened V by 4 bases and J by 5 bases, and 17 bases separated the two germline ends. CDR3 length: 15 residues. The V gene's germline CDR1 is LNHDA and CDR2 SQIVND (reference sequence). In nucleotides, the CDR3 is TGTGCCAGTAGTAAAGGGACCGCAACGGGGACTGAAGCTTTCTTT. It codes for CASSKGTATGTEAFF.

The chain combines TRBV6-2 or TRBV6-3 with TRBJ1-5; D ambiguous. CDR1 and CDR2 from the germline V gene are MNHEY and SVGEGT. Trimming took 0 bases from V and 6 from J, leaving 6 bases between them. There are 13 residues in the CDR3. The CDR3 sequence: CASSYSPGQPQHF. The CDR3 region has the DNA TGTGCCAGCAGTTACTCGCCCGGTCAGCCCCAGCATTTT.

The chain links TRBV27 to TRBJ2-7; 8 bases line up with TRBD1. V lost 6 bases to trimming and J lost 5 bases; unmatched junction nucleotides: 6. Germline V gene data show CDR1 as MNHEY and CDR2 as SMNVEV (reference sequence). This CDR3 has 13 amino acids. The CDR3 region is CASRYGQGDEQYF. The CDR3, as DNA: TGTGCCAGCAGGTATGGACAGGGAGACGAGCAGTACTTC.

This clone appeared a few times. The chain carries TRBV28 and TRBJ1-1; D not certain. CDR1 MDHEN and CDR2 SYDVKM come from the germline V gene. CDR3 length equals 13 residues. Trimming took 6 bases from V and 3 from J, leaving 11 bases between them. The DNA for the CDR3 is TGTGCCAGCAGGAGATCAGGTGACACTGAAGCTTTCTTT. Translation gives CASRRSGDTEAFF. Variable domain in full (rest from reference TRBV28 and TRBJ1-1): DVKVTQSSRYLVKRTGEKVFLECVQDMDHENMFWYRQDPGLGLRLIYFSYDVKMKEKGDIPEGYSVSREKKERFSLILESASTNQTSMYLCASRRSGDTEAFFGQGTRLTVV.